This is a list of T cell receptor beta chains from one sample in a study of PD-1 blockade in classical Hodgkin lymphoma. The table came from immunoSEQ multiplex PCR; TCRdb's copy has only in-frame clones and leaves some out. The sample lists approximately 4,100 clones, 78% occurring once. Sequenced here: CD4+ T cells from blood, sampled at baseline. The receptors here all came from a human donor with classical Hodgkin lymphoma. The CDR3 runs from the conserved cysteine through the conserved F or W. The D gene is left open where the match is weak. Clone size appears in some rows only: once, few, many, or a class for an expanded clone.

d_call,v_call,j_call,cdr3_length,clone_size,cdr3_nt,cdr3_aa
.,TRBV6-1,TRBJ2-5,13,.,TGTGCCAGCAGTGAACAGGGTCGAGAGACCCAGTACTTC,CASSEQGRETQYF
TRBD1,TRBV28,TRBJ1-2,16,.,TGTGCCAGCAGTTTAACCCGGACAGGGGATGGCTATGGCTACACCTTC,CASSLTRTGDGYGYTF
.,TRBV18,TRBJ1-3,14,.,TGTGCCAGCTCCCCTCTTGACTCTGGAAACACCATATATTTT,CASSPLDSGNTIYF
TRBD1,TRBV10-2,TRBJ1-2,14,.,TGCGCCAGCAGTTTCCAACAGGGGGCCAGCGGCTACACCTTC,CASSFQQGASGYTF
.,TRBV6-1,TRBJ2-7,11,few,TGTGCCAGCAGTCTAAACAGAGTACAGTACTTC,CASSLNRVQYF
TRBD2,TRBV19,TRBJ2-4,16,.,TGTGCCAGTAGTATAAGGGGAAATAGCGGGGAAAACATTCAGTACTTC,CASSIRGNSGENIQYF
TRBD1,TRBV19,TRBJ2-4,16,few,TGTGCCAGTAGTCCCGACAGGGGTGTCCTACCAAACATTCAGTACTTC,CASSPDRGVLPNIQYF
.,TRBV4-1,TRBJ1-3,15,.,TGCGCCAGCAGCCAAGAACCAGGTCCACCAAACACCATATATTTT,CASSQEPGPPNTIYF
TRBD2,TRBV19,TRBJ2-3,14,.,TGTGCCAGTAAATCTAGCGGGAGCACAGATACGCAGTATTTT,CASKSSGSTDTQYF
.,TRBV19,TRBJ2-7,13,few,TGTGCCAGTAGTATCAGGGTTTTCAACGAGCAGTACTTC,CASSIRVFNEQYF
.,TRBV5-4,TRBJ2-7,14,large,TGTGCCAGCAGCCGCGCCGACAGCACCTACGAGCAGTACTTC,CASSRADSTYEQYF
.,TRBV27,TRBJ1-4,13,.,TGTGCCAGCAGTCGGAAGTATAATGAAAAACTGTTTTTT,CASSRKYNEKLFF
.,TRBV2,TRBJ2-2,16,.,TGTGCCAGCAGTGAAAGCTACGTCTTTTCGGCCGGGGAGCTGTTTTTT,CASSESYVFSAGELFF
.,TRBV19,TRBJ1-6,13,few,TGTGCCAGTGCCCCGGACAGACATTCACCCCTCCACTTT,CASAPDRHSPLHF
.,TRBV19,TRBJ1-1,11,once,TGTGCCAGTAGTACCCGGGCTGAAGCTTTCTTT,CASSTRAEAFF
TRBD1,TRBV19,TRBJ1-2,16,.,TGTGCCAGTAGTGGCCAGGGGGTTTCAGTTAACTATGGCTACACCTTC,CASSGQGVSVNYGYTF
TRBD2,TRBV7-6,TRBJ2-5,15,.,TGTGCCAGCAGCTTAGTGTCTAGCGGGGCAGAGACCCAGTACTTC,CASSLVSSGAETQYF
.,TRBV28,TRBJ1-4,14,.,TGTGCCAGCACCTCTGGAGGGGCTGATGAAAAACTGTTTTTT,CASTSGGADEKLFF
.,TRBV6-6,TRBJ1-6,15,.,TGTGCCAGCAGTTACTCCGGGACCTATAATTCACCCCTCCACTTT,CASSYSGTYNSPLHF
TRBD2,TRBV27,TRBJ2-3,15,.,TGTGCCAGCAGCACAAGACTAGCGGGGTTAGATACGCAGTATTTT,CASSTRLAGLDTQYF
.,TRBV5-4,TRBJ1-6,16,.,TGTGCCAGCAGCTTGCATCCTCGAGGGGGTAATTCACCCCTCCACTTT,CASSLHPRGGNSPLHF
TRBD1,TRBV6-5,TRBJ2-7,13,.,TGTGCCAGCCGGGACAGAGTGTATGGCGAGCAGTACTTC,CASRDRVYGEQYF
TRBD1,TRBV9,TRBJ2-3,15,.,TGTGCCAGCAGCGCAAGGACAGGGGCAGGAGATACGCAGTATTTT,CASSARTGAGDTQYF
.,TRBV7-9,TRBJ1-2,14,.,TGTGCCAGCAGCTTATATCAGGGGAACTATGGCTACACCTTC,CASSLYQGNYGYTF
.,TRBV7-2,TRBJ2-5,14,.,TGTGCCAGCAGCTTTAATAAGGGTCAAGAGACCCAGTACTTC,CASSFNKGQETQYF
.,TRBV7-9,TRBJ2-2,17,once,TGTGCCAGCAGCTTAGCGATTCAATGGAAGGGGGCCGGGGAGCTGTTTTTT,CASSLAIQWKGAGELFF
TRBD1,TRBV5-8,TRBJ1-4,14,.,TGTGCCAGCAGCCCGACAGGGGTCCGTGAAAAACTGTTTTTT,CASSPTGVREKLFF
.,TRBV18,TRBJ2-5,15,.,TGTGCCAGCTCACCACGGAAGGGGAAGGGGGAGACCCAGTACTTC,CASSPRKGKGETQYF
.,TRBV7-8,TRBJ1-4,13,.,TGTGCCAGCAGCTTAGACAGCATGGGAAAACTGTTTTTT,CASSLDSMGKLFF
.,TRBV11-1,TRBJ2-7,12,.,TGTGCCAGCAGCCCATCTAGGGACGAGCAGTACTTC,CASSPSRDEQYF
TRBD2,TRBV28,TRBJ2-2,16,.,TGTGCCAGCAGTCCGACCTTAGCGGGGGGTATCGGGGAGCTGTTTTTT,CASSPTLAGGIGELFF